This TCR beta chain comes out of a study of blood T cell repertoires in COVID-19. This clone came up a few times. CDR1 is SGHTA, CDR2 FQGNSA, per germline. The CDR3 has 14 amino acids. The ends lost 7 bases at V and 7 bases at J; junction bases unmatched: 6. Measured with immunoSEQ multiplex PCR; TCRdb has only the in-frame clones, and not every one. The sample has 230,000 or so clones, about 85% seen once. V and J are TRBV7-2 and TRBJ1-6, with 8 bases aligning to TRBD1. Specimen: PBMCs or T cells enriched from blood (not recorded which). The receptor's source is a woman aged 45-59 years who had been exposed to COVID-19. The CDR3 sequence: CASIRTGGNSPLHF. The DNA for the CDR3 is TGTGCCAGCATAAGAACAGGGGGAAATTCACCCCTCCACTTT.